The 10 T cell receptor beta chains in this list originate from one sample, sequenced in a study of blood T cell repertoires in COVID-19. Here immunoSEQ multiplex PCR was the method, and the copy in TCRdb shows in-frame clones only, minus some. The repertoire holds more than 200,000 clones, with around 83% as singletons. The specimen was peripheral blood. The receptor set was obtained from a woman aged 45-60 years with acute or convalescent COVID-19.

A few counts support this clone. The rearrangement uses TRBV10-3 and TRBJ2-7, with TRBD1 identical over 9 bases. Germline assignment: CDR1 ENHRY and CDR2 SYGVKD. This CDR3 contains 15 residues. J was trimmed by 5 bases and V by 0 bases; bases with no gene match: 5. DNA for the CDR3: TGTGCCATCAGTGAGTCCGGGACAGGGACCGACGAGCAGTACTTC. This gives the protein CAISESGTGTDEQYF.

This clone was detected only once. The rearrangement joins TRBV19 to TRBJ1-5; TRBD1 matches 7 bases. The germline CDR1 and CDR2 sequences are LNHDA and SQIVND (reference sequence). V dropped 10 bases and J dropped 0; count of bases not matched to a gene: 6. The CDR3 loop spans 14 amino acids. The CDR3 loop reads CATDRANSNQPQHF. For the CDR3, the DNA is TGTGCCACCGACAGGGCTAATAGCAATCAGCCCCAGCATTTT.

The rearrangement uses TRBV11-1 and TRBJ2-7, with D maybe TRBD2 (6 bases). V lost 0 bases to trimming and J lost 2 bases, with 8 bases between them. The germline CDR1 and CDR2 sequences are SGHAT and FQDESV (reference sequence). This CDR3 has 14 residues. CDR3 in amino acids: CASSLAAGTYEQYF. CDR3 coding DNA: TGTGCCAGCAGCTTAGCGGCGGGGACCTACGAGCAGTACTTC. Based on the CDR3 plus reference TRBV11-1 and TRBJ2-7, the full variable domain is EAEVAQSPRYKITEKSQAVAFWCDPISGHATLYWYRQILGQGPELLVQFQDESVVDDSQLPKDRFSAERLKGVDSTLKIQPAELGDSAMYLCASSLAAGTYEQYFGPGTRLTVT.

The chain couples TRBV2 to TRBJ2-2; 7 positions agree with TRBD1. J lost 1 base, V lost 7 bases, and 9 bases had no gene match. The CDR3 extends over 16 amino acids. Germline V CDR1 and CDR2: SNHLY, FYNNEI. CDR3 DNA sequence: TGTGCCAGCATTACGGAGGCAGGGGGGAACACCGGGGAGCTGTTTTTT. Translation gives CASITEAGGNTGELFF.

Regarding this clone: A read error may produce the germline difference seen at one junction end. The V and J genes are TRBV4-1 and TRBJ1-2, with 7 positions matching TRBD1. The CDR3 extends over 17 amino acids. Germline V gives CDR1 MGHRA, CDR2 YSYEKL. CDR3 DNA sequence: TGCGCCAGCAGCCAAGATGCAAGTCGGGCTTTAGGGACAGAAAGCCTCTTC. Its translation: CASSQDASRALGTESLF.

The J gene is TRBJ2-2, the V gene TRBV5-1; maybe TRBD2 (6 bases). Trimming stripped 2 bases from V and 1 base from J, with 15 bases between. The CDR3 sequence is 17 residues long. Germline loops: CDR1 SGHRS, CDR2 YFSETQ. DNA of the CDR3: TGCGCCAGCAGCTTTCCCTTGGGGCGGGGGAACACCGGGGAGCTGTTTTTT. Translation gives CASSFPLGRGNTGELFF.

This clone was picked up a small number of times. J is TRBJ2-5 and V is TRBV29-1; 8 bases align to TRBD1. CDR3 length: 13 amino acids. Trimming cost V 4 bases and J 5 bases; bases outside gene matches: 6. Germline CDR1 reads SQVTM; CDR2 reads ANQGSEA. CDR3 residues: CSVGAGGSETQYF. CDR3 sequence (DNA): TGCAGCGTTGGGGCAGGGGGCTCGGAGACCCAGTACTTC.

J is TRBJ1-1 and V is TRBV27, with D uncertain. CDR1 is MNHEY, CDR2 SMNVEV, per germline (reference sequence). The CDR3 runs to 16 residues. With 3 bases removed from V and 0 bases from J, the gap between germline ends came to 14 bases. The CDR3 DNA reads TGTGCCAGCAGTTTCCGGGGAGGCGCCCTGAACACTGAAGCTTTCTTT. Encoded protein: CASSFRGGALNTEAFF.

The sample holds a few counts of this clone. This chain uses TRBV10-3 with TRBJ1-1, with D unresolved. V gave up 8 bases and J gave up 0 bases, with 19 bases separating them. The CDR3 spans 16 residues. Germline V lookup: CDR1 ENHRY, CDR2 SYGVKD. CDR3 sequence: CAIASTDMFMNTEAFF. CDR3 in DNA: TGTGCCATCGCTAGTACTGATATGTTCATGAACACTGAAGCTTTCTTT.

The V and J genes are TRBV7-2 and TRBJ1-2, with D perhaps matching TRBD1 (5 bases). V lost 5 bases to trimming and J lost 2 bases, with 24 bases between them. The CDR3 spans 18 residues. Germline V gene data show CDR1 as SGHTA and CDR2 as FQGNSA. This CDR3 reads CASSQHRTQTDTNYGYTF. CDR3 nucleotide sequence: TGTGCCAGCAGCCAACATCGAACCCAGACAGATACCAACTATGGCTACACCTTC.